The 8 T cell receptor beta chains reported below all come from one sample, sequenced in a study of blood T cells in healthy people across ages. For the second PCR, which ran for about 7 to 11 cycles, a sample-barcoded 5' primer and a J-beta primer mix were used. In TCRdb, the 5' RACE reads were re-called with MiXCR into one record per CDR3 protein. The sample carries roughly 2 million distinct CDR3 sequences, 49% recorded once. Sequencing input: blood. These receptors originate from a woman aged 40 to 50 in good health.

This clonotype showed up just once. The chain uses TRBV6-2 or TRBV6-3 and TRBJ2-3, with D perhaps matching TRBD2 (6 bases). The CDR3 length is 15 residues. Looked up from germline, CDR1 is MNHEY and CDR2 is SVGEGT. Trimming cost V 7 bases and J 1 base, with 15 bases left between them. The CDR3 sequence is CASNPSGLRTDTQYF. CDR3 in DNA: TGTGCCAGCAACCCATCGGGACTTCGCACAGATACGCAGTATTTT.

This clonotype was recorded at least ten times. V is TRBV12-3 or TRBV12-4 and J is TRBJ2-5; D is perhaps TRBD1 (6 bases). V dropped 6 bases and J dropped 2 bases, with 10 bases sitting between them. This CDR3 comprises 13 residues. CDR3 sequence: CASRGQNQETQYF. DNA for the CDR3: TGTGCCAGCAGAGGACAGAATCAAGAGACCCAGTACTTC.

The J gene is TRBJ2-3, the V gene TRBV10-3; tentative D call: TRBD1 (5 bases). This CDR3 spans 12 amino acids. V lost 5 bases and J 6 bases, leaving 9 bases between the germline ends. CDR1 and CDR2 (germline): ENHRY, SYGVKD. This chain's CDR3 is CAISQGGDTQYF. CDR3 DNA sequence: TGTGCCATCAGTCAGGGTGGGGATACGCAGTATTTT.

J is TRBJ1-2 and V is TRBV4-3; D remains unclear. Germline CDR1 is LGHNA and CDR2 is YSLEER. CDR3 size: 15 residues. V lost 0 bases to trimming and J lost 7 bases, with 15 bases between them. The CDR3 bases are TGCGCCAGCAGCCAAGATCTACAGACGAAGGCTGGCTACACCTTC. Amino acid sequence: CASSQDLQTKAGYTF.

The V call is TRBV7-2, the J call TRBJ2-5; 15 bases line up with TRBD2. Germline CDR1 SGHTA, CDR2 FQGNSA. The V segment lost 5 bases and the J segment 1 base; nucleotides outside the gene matches: 8. This CDR3 has 18 residues. The CDR3 DNA reads as TGTGCCAGCAGCCTCCGGGGACTAGCGGGGGGTGTCCAAGAGACCCAGTACTTC. It yields the protein CASSLRGLAGGVQETQYF.

This clonotype has only a few counts. The chain couples TRBV9 to TRBJ2-3; D perhaps matches TRBD1 (5 bases). The V end lost 0 bases, the J end lost 2 bases, and 7 bases lay between the germline ends. The V gene's germline CDR1 is SGDLS and CDR2 YYNGEE. This CDR3 contains 14 residues. CDR3 residues: CASSVGRVTDTQYF. The CDR3 DNA is TGTGCCAGCAGCGTAGGCAGGGTCACAGATACGCAGTATTTT.

This clonotype has just one count. V and J are TRBV20-1 and TRBJ2-3; D unclear. V lost 6 bases, J lost 0 bases, and 19 bases lay in between. CDR3 length: 16 amino acids. Per germline, CDR1 DFQATT and CDR2 SNEGSKA (reference sequence). The CDR3 sequence is CSALEFSTKSTDTQYF. DNA for the CDR3: TGCAGTGCCCTTGAATTCTCGACGAAAAGCACAGATACGCAGTATTTT.

The rearrangement joins TRBV20-1 to TRBJ2-3; no reliable D call. CDR3 length: 12 amino acids. CDR1 is DFQATT and CDR2 is SNEGSKA in the germline V gene (reference sequence). Trimming cost V 0 bases and J 4 bases, with 5 bases left between them. CDR3 sequence reads: CSAREGPDTQYF. In DNA form, the CDR3 reads TGCAGTGCTAGAGAAGGCCCAGATACGCAGTATTTT.